The sequence of this TCR beta chain was determined in a study of T cell responses to AZD1222 COVID-19 vaccine. Study-wide points: Baseline serology detected seropositivity in only a handful of AZD1222 recipients. Repertoires were obtained only post-peak T cell response.

Trimming left V 11 bases short and J 2 bases short, with 11 bases between. The germline V gene has CDR1 MGHDK and CDR2 SYGVNS. This CDR3 contains 12 residues. Here immunoSEQ multiplex PCR was the method, and the copy in TCRdb shows in-frame clones only, minus some. The data contain under 130,000 clones, roughly 89% of them singletons. The analysis combined second doses at about 4 or about 12 weeks. As concerns this clone: Antigen specificity is unknown.

The receptor comes from an adult who received the AZD1222 COVID-19 vaccine. The chain combines TRBV25-1 with TRBJ2-3, with D possibly being TRBD2 (6 bases). The sequencing used peripheral blood, collected 28 days after the second AZD1222 dose. The CDR3 sequence: CAAEGNTDTQYF. DNA for the CDR3: TGTGCCGCGGAGGGAAACACAGATACGCAGTATTTT. The variable domain in full, with the rest retrieved from reference TRBV25-1 and TRBJ2-3, is EADIYQTPRYLVIGTGKKITLECSQTMGHDKMYWYQQDPGMELHLIHYSYGVNSTEKGDLSSESTVSRIRTEHFPLTLESARPSHTSQYLCAAEGNTDTQYFGPGTRLTVL.